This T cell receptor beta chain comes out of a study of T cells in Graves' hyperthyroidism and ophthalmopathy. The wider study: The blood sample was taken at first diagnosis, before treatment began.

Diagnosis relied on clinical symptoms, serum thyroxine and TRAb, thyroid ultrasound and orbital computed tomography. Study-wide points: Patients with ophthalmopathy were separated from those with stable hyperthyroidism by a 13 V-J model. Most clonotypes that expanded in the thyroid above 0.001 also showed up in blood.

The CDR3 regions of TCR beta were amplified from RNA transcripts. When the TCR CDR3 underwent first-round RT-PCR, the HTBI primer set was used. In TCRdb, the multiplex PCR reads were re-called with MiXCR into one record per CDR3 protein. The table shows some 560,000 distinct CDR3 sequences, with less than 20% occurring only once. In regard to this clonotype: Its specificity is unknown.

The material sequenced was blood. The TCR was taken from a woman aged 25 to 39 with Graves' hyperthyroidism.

Written as DNA, the CDR3 is TGTGCCAGCAGGCTCATTGAGAATAGCAATCAGCCCCAGCATTTT. Translation gives CASRLIENSNQPQHF. The chain combines TRBV6-1 with TRBJ1-5; D gene uncertain. Between the trimmed V and J ends, which lost 6 bases and 0 bases, there was a span of 12 bases. The CDR3 loop spans 15 amino acids. Germline V CDR1 and CDR2: MNHNS, SASEGT.